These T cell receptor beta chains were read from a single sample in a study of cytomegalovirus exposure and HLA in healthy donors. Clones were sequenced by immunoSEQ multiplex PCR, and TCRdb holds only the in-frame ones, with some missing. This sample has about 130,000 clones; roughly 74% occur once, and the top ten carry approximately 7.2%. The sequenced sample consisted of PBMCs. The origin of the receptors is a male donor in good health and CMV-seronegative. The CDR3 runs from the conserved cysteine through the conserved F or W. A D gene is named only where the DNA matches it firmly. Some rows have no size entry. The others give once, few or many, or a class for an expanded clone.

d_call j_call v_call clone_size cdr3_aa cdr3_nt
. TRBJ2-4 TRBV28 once CASSPVSAGAKNIQYF TGTGCCAGCAGTCCTGTTAGCGCCGGGGCCAAAAACATTCAGTACTTC
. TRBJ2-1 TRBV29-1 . CSVVVQGSNEQFF TGCAGCGTTGTGGTGCAGGGGTCGAATGAGCAGTTCTTC
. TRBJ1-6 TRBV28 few CASRTLDGGPYNSPLHF TGTGCCAGCAGAACCCTCGACGGGGGACCCTATAATTCACCCCTCCACTTT
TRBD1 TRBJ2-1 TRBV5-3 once CARSLTLTASPGQGDNEQFF TGTGCCAGAAGCTTAACCTTAACCGCTTCTCCTGGACAGGGAGACAATGAGCAGTTCTTC
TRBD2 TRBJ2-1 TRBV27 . CASSLSQSLAGLHNEQFF TGTGCCAGCAGTTTATCCCAATCACTAGCGGGATTACACAATGAGCAGTTCTTC
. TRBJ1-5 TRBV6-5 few CASSGPGREPQHF TGTGCCAGCAGTGGCCCAGGGAGGGAGCCCCAGCATTTT
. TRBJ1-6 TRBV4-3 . CASSQDPDNSPLHF TGCGCCAGCAGCCAAGATCCAGATAATTCACCCCTCCACTTT
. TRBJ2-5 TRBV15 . CATSSRGETQYF TGTGCCACCAGCAGCCGGGGGGAGACCCAGTACTTC
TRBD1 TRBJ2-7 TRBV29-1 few CSATGDRVYEQYF TGCAGCGCTACGGGGGACAGGGTATACGAGCAGTACTTC
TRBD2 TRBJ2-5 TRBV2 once CASSERRERAQETQYF TGTGCCAGCAGTGAACGGCGGGAGCGAGCTCAAGAGACCCAGTACTTC
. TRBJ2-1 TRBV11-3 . CASSPGGYNEQFF TGTGCCAGCAGCCCCGGGGGATACAATGAGCAGTTCTTC
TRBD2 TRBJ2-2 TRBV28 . CASSSGLPNTGELFF TGTGCCAGCAGTTCGGGACTACCAAACACCGGGGAGCTGTTTTTT
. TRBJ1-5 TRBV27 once CASTPDGLGNQPQHF TGTGCCAGCACCCCCGACGGACTGGGCAATCAGCCCCAGCATTTT
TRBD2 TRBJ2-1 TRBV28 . CASSLYPLSPSRGASYNEQFF TGTGCCAGCAGTTTATACCCCTTATCCCCCTCGCGGGGGGCCTCCTACAATGAGCAGTTCTTC
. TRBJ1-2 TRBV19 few CASTTGSFYGYTF TGTGCCAGTACAACCGGGTCTTTCTATGGCTACACCTTC
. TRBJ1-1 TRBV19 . CASTQKWANTEAFF TGTGCCAGTACCCAAAAGTGGGCGAACACTGAAGCTTTCTTT
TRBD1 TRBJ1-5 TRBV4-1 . CASSHTDRNSNQPQHF TGCGCCAGCAGCCATACGGACAGGAATAGCAATCAGCCCCAGCATTTT
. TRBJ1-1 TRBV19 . CASSISPSLNTEAFF TGTGCCAGTAGTATCTCGCCAAGCCTGAACACTGAAGCTTTCTTT
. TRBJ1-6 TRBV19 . CASSLLDSPLHF TGTGCCAGTAGTTTACTGGATTCACCCCTCCACTTT
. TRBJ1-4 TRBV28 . CATATEEKLFF TGTGCCACCGCAACCGAGGAAAAACTGTTTTTT
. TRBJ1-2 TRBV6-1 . CASSGQGAANYGYTF TGTGCCAGCAGTGGGCAGGGCGCAGCGAACTATGGCTACACCTTC
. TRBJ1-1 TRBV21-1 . CASSKVLWRLNTEAFF TGTGCCAGCAGCAAAGTTTTGTGGAGACTGAACACTGAAGCTTTCTTT
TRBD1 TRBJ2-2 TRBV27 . CASSSTGGAAGELFF TGTGCCAGCAGTTCGACAGGGGGCGCGGCCGGGGAGCTGTTTTTT
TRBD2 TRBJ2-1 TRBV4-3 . CASSQDREAGAREQFF TGCGCCAGCAGCCAAGATAGGGAAGCGGGAGCTCGGGAGCAGTTCTTC
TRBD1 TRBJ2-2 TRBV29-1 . CNVGTGGAGGELFF TGCAACGTTGGGACAGGGGGCGCCGGCGGGGAGCTGTTTTTT
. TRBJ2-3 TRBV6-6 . CASSSPAGLDTQYF TGTGCCAGCAGTTCCCCGGCGGGGTTAGATACGCAGTATTTT
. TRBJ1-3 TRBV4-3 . CASSLDRISGNTIYF TGCGCCAGCAGCCTTGACAGGATCTCTGGAAACACCATATATTTT
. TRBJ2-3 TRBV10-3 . CANPGAGGGGITDTQYF TGTGCCAACCCTGGGGCGGGAGGAGGGGGCATCACAGATACGCAGTATTTT
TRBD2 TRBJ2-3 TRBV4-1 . CASSQVLAASGRGDTQYF TGCGCCAGCAGCCAAGTCCTCGCAGCTAGCGGGAGAGGAGATACGCAGTATTTT
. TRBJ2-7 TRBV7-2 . CASSLEPADSYEQYF TGTGCCAGCAGCTTAGAACCCGCGGACTCCTACGAGCAGTACTTC
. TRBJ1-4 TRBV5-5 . CASSLAGPGQNEKLFF TGTGCCAGCAGCCTAGCGGGGCCCGGACAGAATGAAAAACTGTTTTTT
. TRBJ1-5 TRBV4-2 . CASSPYGHDFNQPQHF TGTGCCAGCAGCCCCTACGGACATGATTTCAATCAGCCCCAGCATTTT
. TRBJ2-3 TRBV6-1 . CASSDGGSTDTQYF TGTGCCAGCAGTGATGGCGGGAGCACAGATACGCAGTATTTT
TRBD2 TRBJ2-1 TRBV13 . CASSLGLWSGEGNEQFF TGTGCCAGCAGCTTAGGCCTGTGGAGCGGGGAGGGTAATGAGCAGTTCTTC
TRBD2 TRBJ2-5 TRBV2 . CASGGLAGGQETQYF TGTGCCAGCGGGGGACTAGCGGGAGGGCAAGAGACCCAGTACTTC
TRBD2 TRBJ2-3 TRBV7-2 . CASSLRRESRVPDTQYF TGTGCCAGCAGCTTAAGGCGGGAGTCCCGGGTGCCAGATACGCAGTATTTT
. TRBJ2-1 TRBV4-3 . CASSQGGGLYNEQFF TGCGCCAGCAGCCAGGGTGGCGGGTTATACAATGAGCAGTTCTTC
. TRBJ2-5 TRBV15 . CATSLGTLQETQYF TGTGCCACCAGCCTCGGGACTCTTCAAGAGACCCAGTACTTC
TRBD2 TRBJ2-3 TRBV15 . CATSRSRLAGARTDTQYF TGTGCCACCAGCAGATCTCGACTAGCGGGGGCCCGCACAGATACGCAGTATTTT
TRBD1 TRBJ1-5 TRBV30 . CAFSPPGQGNQPQHF TGTGCCTTTTCCCCTCCGGGACAGGGGAATCAGCCCCAGCATTTT
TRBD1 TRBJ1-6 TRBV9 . CASSAFQGQGGNSPLHF TGTGCCAGCAGCGCCTTCCAGGGACAGGGTGGGAATTCACCCCTCCACTTT
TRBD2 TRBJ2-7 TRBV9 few CASSRGGRGYEQYF TGTGCCAGCAGCAGAGGCGGGAGGGGCTACGAGCAGTACTTC
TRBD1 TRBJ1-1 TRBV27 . CASSFRDRVISTEAFF TGTGCCAGCAGTTTCCGGGACAGGGTGATTAGCACTGAAGCTTTCTTT
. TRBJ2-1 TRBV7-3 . CASSPSAAPGNEQFF TGTGCCAGCAGCCCTTCGGCGGCCCCAGGGAATGAGCAGTTCTTC
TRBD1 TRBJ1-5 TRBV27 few CASSLTQGAGQPQHF TGTGCCAGCAGCTTGACGCAGGGGGCTGGTCAGCCCCAGCATTTT
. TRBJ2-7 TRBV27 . CASSLSFRGGYEQYF TGTGCCAGCAGTTTATCTTTCAGGGGCGGATACGAGCAGTACTTC
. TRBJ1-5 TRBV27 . CASSFRVGYQPQHF TGTGCCAGCAGTTTTCGGGTCGGTTATCAGCCCCAGCATTTT
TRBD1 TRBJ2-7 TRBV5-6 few CASSLGQGTPGEQYF TGTGCCAGCAGCTTGGGACAGGGAACCCCGGGGGAGCAGTACTTC
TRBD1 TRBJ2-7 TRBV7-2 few CASSLGGGSYEQYF TGTGCCAGCAGCTTAGGAGGGGGCAGTTACGAGCAGTACTTC
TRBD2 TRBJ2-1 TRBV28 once CASSIETSGNSYNEQFF TGTGCCAGCAGTATAGAGACTAGCGGGAACTCCTACAATGAGCAGTTCTTC
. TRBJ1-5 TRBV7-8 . CASSLYSVGNQPQHF TGTGCCAGCAGCTTATATTCGGTGGGCAATCAGCCCCAGCATTTT
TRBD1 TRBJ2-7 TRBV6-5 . CASSYGNRGTGEQYF TGTGCCAGCAGTTACGGTAACAGGGGGACCGGCGAGCAGTACTTC
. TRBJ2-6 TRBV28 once CASRTAYSGANVLTF TGTGCCAGCAGAACAGCCTACTCTGGGGCCAACGTCCTGACTTTC
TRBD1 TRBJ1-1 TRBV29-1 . CSAKGTGGANTEAFF TGCAGCGCTAAAGGGACAGGGGGCGCGAACACTGAAGCTTTCTTT
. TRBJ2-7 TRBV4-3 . CASSQELSSYEQYF TGCGCCAGCAGCCAAGAGCTTAGCTCCTACGAGCAGTACTTC
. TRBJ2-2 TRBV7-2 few CASSLGQGNTGELFF TGTGCCAGCAGCTTAGGGCAGGGCAACACCGGGGAGCTGTTTTTT
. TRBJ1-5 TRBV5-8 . CASSLGERQPQHF TGTGCCAGCAGCTTGGGGGAGCGGCAGCCCCAGCATTTT
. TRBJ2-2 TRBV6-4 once CASSDSWLTGELFF TGTGCCAGCAGTGACTCGTGGCTGACCGGGGAGCTGTTTTTT
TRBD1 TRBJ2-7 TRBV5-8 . CASRDRGVSYEQYF TGTGCCAGCAGAGACAGGGGGGTATCCTACGAGCAGTACTTC